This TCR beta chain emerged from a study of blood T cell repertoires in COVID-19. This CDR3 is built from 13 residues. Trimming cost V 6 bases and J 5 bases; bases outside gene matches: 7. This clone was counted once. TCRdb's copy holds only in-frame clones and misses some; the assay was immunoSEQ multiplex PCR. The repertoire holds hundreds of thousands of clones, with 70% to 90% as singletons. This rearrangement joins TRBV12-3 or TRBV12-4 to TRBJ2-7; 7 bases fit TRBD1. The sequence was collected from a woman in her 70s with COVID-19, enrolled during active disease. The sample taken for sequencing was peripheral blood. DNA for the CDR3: TGTGCCAGCAGCGACAGGGAGAACCACGAGCAGTACTTC. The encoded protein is CASSDRENHEQYF.